This record looks at one T cell receptor (beta chain) sequence and its context. The CDR3 is 12 residues long. Germline CDR1 reads SGHDN; CDR2 reads FVKESK. Trimming removed 6 bases from V and 7 bases from J; junction bases left unmatched: 5. TCRdb recomputed calls from the 5' RACE reads with MiXCR, one row per CDR3 protein. Among hundreds of thousands of distinct CDR3 sequences, about 14% were seen once, and the ten largest hold around 8.9%. This entry is derived from a study of identical twins. Material for sequencing was memory (CD45RO+) T cells sorted from blood. The rearrangement joins TRBV14 to TRBJ1-1; 7 nucleotides agree with TRBD1. This TCR derives from a woman younger than 30 in good health. The CDR3: CASSKQGFEAFF. The CDR3 coding sequence is TGTGCCAGCAGTAAACAGGGGTTTGAAGCTTTCTTT.